Included here is one T cell receptor beta chain sequence, with context. The data originate from a study of cytomegalovirus exposure and HLA in healthy donors. As for the study in general: Genotyping showed roughly 86% of some 400 donors falling in the Caucasian-associated ancestry cluster.

The V end lost 0 bases, the J end lost 2 bases, and 10 bases lay between the germline ends. Germline CDR1 is LGHNA and CDR2 is YNFKEQ. The CDR3 consists of 15 residues. The primer mix had 60 Vbeta and 13 Jbeta primers. The method was immunoSEQ multiplex PCR; TCRdb's version includes in-frame clones alone and lacks a portion of them. The table has about 150,000 clones, roughly 80% seen once; the top ten hold roughly 2%. This clonotype was obtained from a man aged 25 to 40 in good health and CMV-seronegative. Sequences were obtained from PBMCs. J is TRBJ1-2 and V is TRBV4-2; no reliable D call. CDR3 in amino acids: CASSQDEGYNYGYTF. The CDR3 bases are TGTGCCAGCAGCCAAGATGAGGGCTACAACTATGGCTACACCTTC.